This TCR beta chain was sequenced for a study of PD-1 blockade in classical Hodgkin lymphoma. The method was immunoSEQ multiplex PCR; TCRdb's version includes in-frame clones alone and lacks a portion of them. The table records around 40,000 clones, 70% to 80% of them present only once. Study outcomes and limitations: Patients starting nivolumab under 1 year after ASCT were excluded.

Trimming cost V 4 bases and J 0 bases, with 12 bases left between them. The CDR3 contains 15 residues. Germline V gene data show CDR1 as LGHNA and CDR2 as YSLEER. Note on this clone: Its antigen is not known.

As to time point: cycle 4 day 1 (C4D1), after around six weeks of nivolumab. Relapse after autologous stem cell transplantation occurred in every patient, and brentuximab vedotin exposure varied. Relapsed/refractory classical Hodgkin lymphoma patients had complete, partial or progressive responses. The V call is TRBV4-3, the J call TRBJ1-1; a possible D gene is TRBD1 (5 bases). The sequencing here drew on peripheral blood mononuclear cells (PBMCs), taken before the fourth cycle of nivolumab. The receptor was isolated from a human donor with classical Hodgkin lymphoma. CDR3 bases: TGCGCCAGCAGCCTAAGGGGCAGCATGAACACTGAAGCTTTCTTT. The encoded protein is CASSLRGSMNTEAFF.